This T cell receptor (beta chain) was found in a study of shared clonotypes between healthy human individuals (dated by TCRdb to about 2020). About the investigation overall: The cohort included a few men and two women between 18 and 49 years of age. To estimate repertoire size and how much clonotypes are shared between individuals, the study performed deep sequencing of blood TCR repertoires from a few healthy adults. For each donor, CD4 naive and CD4 memory were each run on three plates, CD8 naive on two plates, and CD8 memory on one plate. Each donor's leukapheresis produced roughly between roughly 0.9 and 8.9 billion PBMCs. To increase sequencing depth and limit assay-specific biases, TCR repertoire library preparation and sequencing were carried out by different laboratories using diverse techniques. Overall study results and their limits: Because the study included only a small number of donors, the genetic and exposure-history diversity represented was limited. Across four donors, 5% to 6% of naive CD4, approximately 3.5% of naive CD8, under 2.5% of memory CD4, and 0.4% of memory CD8 clonotypes were shared. Even with the large sequencing depth, rarefaction of the sorted-subset datasets indicated that sequencing was incomplete. Naive subsets generally had larger estimated clonotype richness than memory subsets did. Sampling was limited to blood, and TCR repertoires in tissue likely differ from TCR repertoires in blood. Higher generation probabilities were observed for clonotypes shared by all four sorted-subset donors than for non-shared clonotypes. Pairwise subsampling led to the expectation that sequencing depth would affect the degree of clonotype sharing among donors.

As for this clone: The specificity of this receptor is unknown. Per-nucleotide qualities are absent, and no much larger clonotype sits a single base away.

Using the deep immunoSEQ assay, TCR CDR3 regions were amplified from genomic DNA by multiplex PCR. Extracted genomic DNA from each cell subset was spread evenly across all wells of several immunoSEQ 96-well plates, with each plate serving as a replicate. For sorted subsets, each replicate PCR was loaded with about 200 ng genomic DNA, equivalent to about 30,000 T cell genomes. The purified libraries were quantified using a Qubit 3.0 fluorometer, sized with a Bioanalyzer 2100, and then quantified again using the KAPA Library Quantification kit. A separate single-read 150-cycle Illumina NextSeq 550 flow cell was used to sequence each immunoSEQ 96-well plate. Per the authors' processing: The immunoSEQ output contained only junctional sequences without quality scores, so filtering could not match that applied to full-length reads. To assign V/J genes and CDR3, sequences were annotated against IMGT germline references using PyIR, a Python wrapper for IgBLAST v1.9. Reads were removed for weak V/J assignments (E-value above 1e-6), missing CDR3, stop codons, out-of-frame junctions, or ambiguous translated residues. V3J clonotypes were defined as sequences sharing the same inferred V gene, J gene, and CDR3 amino acid sequence. To compute the percentage overlap between repertoires, the number of shared unique clonotypes was divided by the size of the smaller repertoire. Richness of each repertoire was evaluated using RTK rarefaction, the Chao1 estimator, and Recon v2.1 estimates of unobserved clonotypes. Generation probabilities for all TCRbeta clonotypes obtained by the gDNA method from a handful of donors were computed using OLGA. Sourced from immuneACCESS, this table was stored by TCRdb with only in-frame sequences that have V and J called. A share of the clones is absent; for the studies checked, an unresolved V gene accounts for under half, and the remainder has no known explanation. V, J and clone size were drawn from that table, and D and trimming were deduced from the DNA. The sample table lists about 2.2 million clones, 85% to 95% of them with a count of one. The ten largest make up 1.5% to 2% of the sample.

CD8 naive samples were CD45RO-negative cells positively selected for CCR7, giving a CD45RA+CCR7+ population that excluded TemRA cells. The donors were healthy, HIV-negative adults who had no recently reported acute infections or vaccinations. Only Caucasian adults living in Nashville, Tennessee, USA were represented among the donors. After blood collection by leukapheresis, PBMCs were isolated using Ficoll-Histopaque density gradient centrifugation and then cryopreserved in the vapor phase of liquid nitrogen. Analytical flow cytometry was used to check the purity and quantity of every magnetically sorted T cell population. Each sorted fraction had its genomic DNA isolated and then quantified by UV absorbance on a Nanodrop 2000c. The clonotype originates from a man between 18 and 35 years old in good health. Some clones in this sample may be carry-over from other donors' samples. The source material was naive CD8+ T cells from PBMCs. What the cell subset or site label conveys for this sample: CD45RA+CCR7+.

CDR3 reads: CASSPGIHAATNEKLFF. The sequenced DNA: TGTGCCAGCAGCCCGGGAATACACGCTGCAACTAATGAAAAACTGTTTTTT. This chain is built from TRBV7-8 and TRBJ1-4, with the identity of the D gene unclear. The CDR3 numbers 17 residues from cysteine through phenylalanine. Just the 51-base CDR3 DNA is kept, in frame starting at base 1. Deletion took 5 bases off V and 0 bases off J, with a span of 16 bases between the germline ends. CDR1 and CDR2, per the germline V gene, are SGHVS and FQNEAQ.